These 2 T cell receptor beta chains share one sample of origin, sequenced in a study of shared clonotypes between healthy human individuals. Here immunoSEQ multiplex PCR was the method, and the copy in TCRdb shows in-frame clones only, minus some. The sample lists about 2 million clones, approximately 95% occurring once. The naive CD8 subset, CD45RO-negative cells positively selected for CCR7, excluded terminally differentiated effector memory CD45RA+ cells. Sample: naive CD8+ T cells sorted from blood. Receptor source: a man aged 18 to 30 in good health.

CDR3 bases: TGTGCCAGTAGTATAATTGGCCAGGGGAGAGAGACCCAGTACTTC. It encodes CASSIIGQGRETQYF. V gene TRBV19 combines with J gene TRBJ2-5; D perhaps matches TRBD1 (6 bases). Germline CDR1 LNHDA, CDR2 SQIVND (reference sequence). V was cut by 2 bases and J by 4 bases, with 14 bases left in between. This CDR3 spans 15 amino acids.

The chain employs TRBV9 and TRBJ1-1, with a possible D match to TRBD1 (5 bases). This CDR3 has 15 residues. Trimming left V 0 bases short and J 4 bases short, with 13 bases between. In germline, CDR1 is SGDLS, CDR2 YYNGEE. In nucleotides, the CDR3 is TGTGCCAGCAGCGTAGCTACCGGTGGGGGCACTGAAGCTTTCTTT. Its protein product is CASSVATGGGTEAFF.